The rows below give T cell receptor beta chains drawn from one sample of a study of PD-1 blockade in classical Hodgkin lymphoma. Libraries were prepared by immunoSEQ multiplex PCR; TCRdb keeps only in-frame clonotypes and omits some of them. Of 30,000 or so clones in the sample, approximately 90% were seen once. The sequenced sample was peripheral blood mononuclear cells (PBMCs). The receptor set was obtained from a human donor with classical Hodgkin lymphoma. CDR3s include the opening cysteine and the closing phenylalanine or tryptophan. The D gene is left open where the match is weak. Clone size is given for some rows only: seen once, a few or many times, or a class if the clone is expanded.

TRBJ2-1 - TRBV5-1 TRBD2 CASSLAVASGRWNEQFF TGCGCCAGCAGCTTGGCCGTGGCTAGCGGGAGATGGAATGAGCAGTTCTTC
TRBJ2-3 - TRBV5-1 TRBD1 CASSLVGRGLLDTQYF TGCGCCAGCAGCTTGGTCGGCAGGGGGCTTTTAGATACGCAGTATTTT
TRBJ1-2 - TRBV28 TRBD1 CASSGTGGLYGYTF TGTGCCAGCAGTGGGACAGGGGGGTTATATGGCTACACCTTC
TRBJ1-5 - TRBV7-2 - CASSLGDYSNQPQHF TGTGCCAGCAGCTTAGGGGATTATAGCAATCAGCCCCAGCATTTT
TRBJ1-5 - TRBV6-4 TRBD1 CASSETGSQPQHF TGTGCCAGCAGCGAGACAGGGAGCCAGCCCCAGCATTTT
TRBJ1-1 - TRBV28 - CASSLGDGEAFF TGTGCCAGCAGTTTAGGGGACGGTGAAGCTTTCTTT
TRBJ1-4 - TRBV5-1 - CASSLVDHRVPNEKLFF TGCGCCAGCAGCTTGGTTGATCACAGGGTGCCTAATGAAAAACTGTTTTTT
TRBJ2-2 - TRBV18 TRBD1 CASSHRDRAFQNTGELFF TGTGCCAGCTCACACCGGGACAGGGCGTTTCAGAACACCGGGGAGCTGTTTTTT
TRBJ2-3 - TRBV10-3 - CAIRGTFGTDTQYF TGTGCCATCAGGGGGACGTTCGGGACAGATACGCAGTATTTT
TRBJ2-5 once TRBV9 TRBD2 CASSGGRLAGVETQYF TGTGCCAGCAGCGGAGGGAGACTAGCGGGAGTTGAGACCCAGTACTTC
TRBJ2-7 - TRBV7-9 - CASSLEGLPQYF TGTGCCAGCAGCTTAGAGGGGCTACCTCAGTACTTC
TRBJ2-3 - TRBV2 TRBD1 CASSAGTGTNTQYF TGTGCCAGCAGTGCGGGGACAGGTACGAATACGCAGTATTTT
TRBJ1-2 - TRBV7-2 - CASSTKTGFNYGYTF TGTGCCAGCAGCACGAAGACAGGATTTAACTATGGCTACACCTTC
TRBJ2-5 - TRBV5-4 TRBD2 CASSLGPAGGEETQYF TGTGCCAGCAGCTTGGGTCCCGCGGGAGGAGAGGAGACCCAGTACTTC
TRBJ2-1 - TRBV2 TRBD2 CASSSTGTSGGNEQFF TGTGCCAGCAGTTCCACCGGGACTAGCGGGGGTAATGAGCAGTTCTTC
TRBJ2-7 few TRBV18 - CASSPESEQYF TGTGCCAGCTCACCAGAGAGCGAGCAGTACTTC
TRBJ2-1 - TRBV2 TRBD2 CASRPGGLAGVEQFF TGTGCCAGCAGGCCAGGTGGGCTAGCGGGAGTTGAGCAGTTCTTC
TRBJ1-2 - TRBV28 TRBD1 CASSAIGQAYGYTF TGTGCCAGCAGTGCAATAGGACAGGCTTATGGCTACACCTTC
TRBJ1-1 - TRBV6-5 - CASSSGLRTEAFF TGTGCCAGCAGTTCAGGTTTGCGCACTGAAGCTTTCTTT
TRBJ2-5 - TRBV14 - CASSQDWFEGVQETQYF TGTGCCAGCAGCCAAGATTGGTTTGAAGGGGTTCAAGAGACCCAGTACTTC
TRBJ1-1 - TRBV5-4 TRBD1 CASSSDRGVLYTEAFF TGTGCCAGCAGCTCCGACAGGGGGGTATTGTATACTGAAGCTTTCTTT
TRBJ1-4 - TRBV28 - CASSSSSEKLFF TGTGCCAGCAGTTCCAGTTCTGAAAAACTGTTTTTT